This T cell receptor (beta chain) was sequenced for a study of EBV T-cell therapy then PD-1 blockade in nasopharyngeal carcinoma. Clones were sequenced by immunoSEQ multiplex PCR, and TCRdb holds only the in-frame ones, with some missing. The table records about 19,000 clones, roughly 84% of them present only once. Comment on this clone: Its matching antigen is unknown.

Germline CDR1 and CDR2: MNHEY and SVGAGI. CDR3 length: 13 residues. The V gene lost 3 bases and the J gene lost 2 bases, with 7 bases spanning the gap. Treatment: AdE1-LMPpoly-expanded autologous EBV-specific T-cell therapy followed by anti-PD-1 nivolumab. The chain employs TRBV6-5 and TRBJ1-1; D remains unclear. The source was CD8+ T cells from blood, collected around day 34 from a patient whose treatment included autologous EBV-specific T cells and nivolumab. This TCR was sampled from a man aged 35-49 years with nasopharyngeal carcinoma. CDR3 sequence: CASSYKENTEAFF. CDR3 sequence (DNA): TGTGCCAGCAGTTATAAGGAAAACACTGAAGCTTTCTTT.